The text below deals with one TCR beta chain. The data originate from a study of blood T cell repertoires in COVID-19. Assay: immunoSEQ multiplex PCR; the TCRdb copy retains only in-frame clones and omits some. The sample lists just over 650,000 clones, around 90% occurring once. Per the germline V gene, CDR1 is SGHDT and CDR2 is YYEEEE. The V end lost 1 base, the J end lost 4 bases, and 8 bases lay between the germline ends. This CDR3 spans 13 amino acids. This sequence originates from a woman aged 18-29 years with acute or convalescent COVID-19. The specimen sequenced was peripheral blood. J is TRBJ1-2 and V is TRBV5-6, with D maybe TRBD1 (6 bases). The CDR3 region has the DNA TGTGCCAGCAGCTTGTGGGGGCCCTATGGCTACACCTTC. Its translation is CASSLWGPYGYTF. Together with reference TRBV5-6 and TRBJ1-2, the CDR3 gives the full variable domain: DAGVTQSPTHLIKTRGQQVTLRCSPKSGHDTVSWYQQALGQGPQFIFQYYEEEERQRGNFPDRFSGHQFPNYSSELNVNALLLGDSALYLCASSLWGPYGYTFGSGTRLTVV.